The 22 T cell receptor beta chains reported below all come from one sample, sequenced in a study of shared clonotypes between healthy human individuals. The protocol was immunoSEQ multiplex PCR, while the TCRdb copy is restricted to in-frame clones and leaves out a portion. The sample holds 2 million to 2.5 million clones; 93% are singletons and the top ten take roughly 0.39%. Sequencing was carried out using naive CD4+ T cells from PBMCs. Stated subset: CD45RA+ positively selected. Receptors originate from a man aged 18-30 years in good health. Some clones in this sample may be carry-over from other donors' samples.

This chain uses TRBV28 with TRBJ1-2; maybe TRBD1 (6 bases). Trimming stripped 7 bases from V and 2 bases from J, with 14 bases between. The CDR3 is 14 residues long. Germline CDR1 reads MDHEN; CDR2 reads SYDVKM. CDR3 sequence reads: CASILGGANYGYTF. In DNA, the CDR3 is TGTGCCAGCATCCTAGGGGGGGCGAACTATGGCTACACCTTC.

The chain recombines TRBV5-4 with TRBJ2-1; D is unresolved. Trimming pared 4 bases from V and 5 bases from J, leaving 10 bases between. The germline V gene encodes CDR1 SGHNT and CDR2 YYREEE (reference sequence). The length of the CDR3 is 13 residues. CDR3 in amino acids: CASSGSPDNEQFF. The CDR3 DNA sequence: TGTGCCAGCAGCGGAAGCCCCGACAATGAGCAGTTCTTC.

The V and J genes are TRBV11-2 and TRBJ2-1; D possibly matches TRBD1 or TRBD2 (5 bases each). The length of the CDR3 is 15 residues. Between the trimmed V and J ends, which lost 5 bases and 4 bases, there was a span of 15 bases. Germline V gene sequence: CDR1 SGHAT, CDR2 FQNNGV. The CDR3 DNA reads TGTGCCAGCAGCCGCCCGGGACGGACTTACAATGAGCAGTTCTTC. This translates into CASSRPGRTYNEQFF.

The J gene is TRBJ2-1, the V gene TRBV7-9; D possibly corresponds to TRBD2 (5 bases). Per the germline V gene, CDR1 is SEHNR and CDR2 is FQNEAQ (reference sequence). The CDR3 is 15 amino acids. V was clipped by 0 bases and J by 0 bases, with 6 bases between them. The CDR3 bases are TGTGCCAGCAGCTTAGCGGGAGACTCCTACAATGAGCAGTTCTTC. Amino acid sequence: CASSLAGDSYNEQFF.

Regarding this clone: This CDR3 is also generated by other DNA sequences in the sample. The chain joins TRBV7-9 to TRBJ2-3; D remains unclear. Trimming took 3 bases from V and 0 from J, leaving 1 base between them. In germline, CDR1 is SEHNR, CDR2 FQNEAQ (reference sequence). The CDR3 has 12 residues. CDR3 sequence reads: CASSFSTDTQYF. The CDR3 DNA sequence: TGTGCCAGCAGCTTCAGCACAGATACGCAGTATTTT.

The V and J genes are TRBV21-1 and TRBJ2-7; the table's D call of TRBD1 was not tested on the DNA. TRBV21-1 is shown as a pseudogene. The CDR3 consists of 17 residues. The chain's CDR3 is CASSKEGGGDRPSEQYF. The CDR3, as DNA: TGTGCCAGCAGCAAAGAGGGGGGTGGGGACAGGCCTTCCGAGCAGTACTTC.

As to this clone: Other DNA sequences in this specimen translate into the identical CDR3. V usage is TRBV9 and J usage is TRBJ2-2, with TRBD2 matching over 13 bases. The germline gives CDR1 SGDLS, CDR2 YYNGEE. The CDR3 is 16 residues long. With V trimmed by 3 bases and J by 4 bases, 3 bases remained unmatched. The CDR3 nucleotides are TGTGCCAGCAGCGGTGGACTAGCGGGAGTCACCGGGGAGCTGTTTTTT. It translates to CASSGGLAGVTGELFF.

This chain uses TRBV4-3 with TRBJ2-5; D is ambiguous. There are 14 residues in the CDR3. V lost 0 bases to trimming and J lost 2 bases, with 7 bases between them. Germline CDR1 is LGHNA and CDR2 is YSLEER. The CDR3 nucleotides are TGCGCCAGCAGCCAAGACAACTTTCAAGAGACCCAGTACTTC. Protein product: CASSQDNFQETQYF.

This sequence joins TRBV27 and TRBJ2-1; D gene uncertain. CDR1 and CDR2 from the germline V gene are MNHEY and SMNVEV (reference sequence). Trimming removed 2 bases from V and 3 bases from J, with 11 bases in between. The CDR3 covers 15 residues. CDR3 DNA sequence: TGTGCCAGCAGTTTAAGTGGGAATTTCTACAATGAGCAGTTCTTC. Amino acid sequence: CASSLSGNFYNEQFF.

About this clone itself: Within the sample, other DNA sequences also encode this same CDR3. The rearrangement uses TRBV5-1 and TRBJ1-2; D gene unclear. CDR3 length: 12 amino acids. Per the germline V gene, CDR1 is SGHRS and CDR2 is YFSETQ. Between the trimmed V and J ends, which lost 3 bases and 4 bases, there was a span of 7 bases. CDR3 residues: CASSSDLYGYTF. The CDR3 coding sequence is TGCGCCAGCAGCTCCGACCTCTATGGCTACACCTTC.

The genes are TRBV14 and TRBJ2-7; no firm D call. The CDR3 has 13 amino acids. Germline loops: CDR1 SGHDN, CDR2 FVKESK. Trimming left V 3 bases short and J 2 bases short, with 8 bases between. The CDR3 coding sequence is TGTGCCAGCAGCCAGAATGGAGCCTACGAGCAGTACTTC. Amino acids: CASSQNGAYEQYF.

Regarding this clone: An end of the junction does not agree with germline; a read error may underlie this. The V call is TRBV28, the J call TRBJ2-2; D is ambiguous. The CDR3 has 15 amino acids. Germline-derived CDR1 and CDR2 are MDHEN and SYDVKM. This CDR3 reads CASSPRGVNAGELFF. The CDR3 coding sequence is TGTGCCAGCAGCCCCCGTGGGGTGAACGCCGGGGAGCTGTTTTTT.

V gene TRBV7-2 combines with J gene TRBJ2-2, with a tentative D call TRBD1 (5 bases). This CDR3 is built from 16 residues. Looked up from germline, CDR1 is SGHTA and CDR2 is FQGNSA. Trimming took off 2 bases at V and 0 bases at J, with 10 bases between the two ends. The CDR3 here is CASSLRGSANTGELFF. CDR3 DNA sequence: TGTGCCAGCAGCTTAAGGGGCAGCGCGAACACCGGGGAGCTGTTTTTT.

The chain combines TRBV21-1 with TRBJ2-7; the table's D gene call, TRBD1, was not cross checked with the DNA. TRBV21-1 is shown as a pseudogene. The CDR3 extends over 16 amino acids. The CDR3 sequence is CASSNRNLVPGHEQYF. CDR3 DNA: TGTGCCAGCAGCAATCGTAACCTGGTTCCTGGCCACGAGCAGTACTTC.

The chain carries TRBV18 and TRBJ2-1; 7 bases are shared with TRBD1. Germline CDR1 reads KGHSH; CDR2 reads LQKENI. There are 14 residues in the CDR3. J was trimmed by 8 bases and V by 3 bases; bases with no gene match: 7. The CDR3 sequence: CASSPLRDSDEQFF. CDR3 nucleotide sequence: TGTGCCAGCTCACCTTTACGGGACAGCGATGAGCAGTTCTTC.

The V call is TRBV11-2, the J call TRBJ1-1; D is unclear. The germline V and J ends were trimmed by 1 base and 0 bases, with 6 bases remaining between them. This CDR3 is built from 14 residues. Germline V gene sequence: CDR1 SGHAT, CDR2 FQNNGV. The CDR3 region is CASSLAGMNTEAFF. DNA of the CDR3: TGTGCCAGCAGCTTAGCGGGCATGAACACTGAAGCTTTCTTT.

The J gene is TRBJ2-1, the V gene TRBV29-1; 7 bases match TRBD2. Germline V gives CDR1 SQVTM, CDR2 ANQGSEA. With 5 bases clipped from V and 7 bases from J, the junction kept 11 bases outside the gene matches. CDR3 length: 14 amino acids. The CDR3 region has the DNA TGCAGCGTTTCACTACTAGCGCGCTCAAATGAGCAGTTCTTC. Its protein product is CSVSLLARSNEQFF.

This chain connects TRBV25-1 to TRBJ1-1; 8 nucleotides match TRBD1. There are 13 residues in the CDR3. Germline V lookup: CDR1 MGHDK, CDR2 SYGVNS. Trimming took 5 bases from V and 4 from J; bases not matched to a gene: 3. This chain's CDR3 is CASSWTGSTEAFF. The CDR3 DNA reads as TGTGCCAGCAGTTGGACAGGGAGCACTGAAGCTTTCTTT. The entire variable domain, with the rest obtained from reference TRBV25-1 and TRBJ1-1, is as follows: EADIYQTPRYLVIGTGKKITLECSQTMGHDKMYWYQQDPGMELHLIHYSYGVNSTEKGDLSSESTVSRIRTEHFPLTLESARPSHTSQYLCASSWTGSTEAFFGQGTRLTVV.

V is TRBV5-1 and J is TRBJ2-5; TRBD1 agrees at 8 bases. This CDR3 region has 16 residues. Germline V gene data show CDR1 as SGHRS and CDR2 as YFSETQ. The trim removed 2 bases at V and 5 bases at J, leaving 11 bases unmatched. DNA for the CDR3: TGCGCCAGCAGCTTTCTGGCGGCAGGGGGCGGGGAGACCCAGTACTTC. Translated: CASSFLAAGGGETQYF.

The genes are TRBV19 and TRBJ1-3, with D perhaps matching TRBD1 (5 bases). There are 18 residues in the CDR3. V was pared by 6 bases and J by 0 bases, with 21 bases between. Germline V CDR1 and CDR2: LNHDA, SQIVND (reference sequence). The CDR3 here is CASSRGGGELYSGNTIYF. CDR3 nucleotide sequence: TGTGCCAGTAGCCGTGGAGGAGGGGAGCTGTACTCTGGAAACACCATATATTTT.

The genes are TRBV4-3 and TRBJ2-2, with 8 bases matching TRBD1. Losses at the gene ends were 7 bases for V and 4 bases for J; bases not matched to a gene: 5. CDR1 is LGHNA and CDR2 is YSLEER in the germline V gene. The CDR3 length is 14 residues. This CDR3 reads CASTGTGGTGELFF. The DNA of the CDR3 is TGCGCCAGCACTGGGACAGGCGGCACCGGGGAGCTGTTTTTT.

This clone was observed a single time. CDR3 sequence (DNA): TGTGCCAGCAGTGAAGTTACAGGATACACCGGGGAGCTGTTTTTT. Protein: CASSEVTGYTGELFF. The rearrangement uses TRBV2 and TRBJ2-2, with D tentatively TRBD1 (5 bases). Germline V lookup: CDR1 SNHLY, CDR2 FYNNEI. The CDR3 is 15 amino acids. Trimming removed 1 base at V and 3 bases at J, with 9 bases between.